This is a list of T cell receptor beta chains from one sample in a study of human T cells and chemical hapten exposure. TCRdb re-derived calls from the RACE reads in MiXCR, one entry per CDR3 protein. The repertoire includes 80,000 to 95,000 distinct CDR3 sequences, about 10% of them detected once, and around 2.2% sits in the top ten. The material was whole blood, obtained in connection with sensitization to the hapten diphenylcyclopropenone (DPC). The source is a man aged 35 to 55 with alopecia areata. Some clones in this sample may be carry-over from other donors' samples. The CDR3 runs from the conserved cysteine through the conserved F or W. The D gene is left open where the match is weak. The size entry is marked missing in some rows and otherwise reads once, few, many or a size class.

14 | . | TRBJ2-7 | many | TRBV6-2/TRBV6-3 | TGTGCCAGCAGCCCCCGGGCAGGCCGCTACGAGCAGTACTTC | CASSPRAGRYEQYF
12 | . | TRBJ2-3 | . | TRBV18 | TGTGCCAGCTCACCACCCCTAGATACGCAGTATTTT | CASSPPLDTQYF
16 | . | TRBJ2-3 | few | TRBV24-1 | TGTGCCACCAGTGATCGACAAATAGAGGTATCAGATACGCAGTATTTT | CATSDRQIEVSDTQYF
17 | . | TRBJ2-1 | few | TRBV7-2 | TGTGCCAGCAGCTTAGGGCTGAGGCTAGCGCGTTACAATGAGCAGTTCTTC | CASSLGLRLARYNEQFF
13 | . | TRBJ1-1 | many | TRBV30 | TGTGCCTGGAGTGCCATGAGGGACACTGAAGCTTTCTTT | CAWSAMRDTEAFF
13 | . | TRBJ2-3 | many | TRBV3-1 | TGTGCCAGCAGCCAGCGGGGCACAGATACGCAGTATTTT | CASSQRGTDTQYF
14 | . | TRBJ1-4 | few | TRBV6-2/TRBV6-3 | TGTGCCAGCAGTTGGACAGCAACTAATGAAAAACTGTTTTTT | CASSWTATNEKLFF
16 | TRBD1 | TRBJ1-4 | many | TRBV5-4 | TGTGCCAGCAGCTCTCGGGACAGGGGGCCGGATGAAAAACTGTTTTTT | CASSSRDRGPDEKLFF
15 | TRBD1 | TRBJ2-1 | . | TRBV28 | TGTGCCAGCAGGCCCGGGACAGACTCCTACAATGAGCAGTTCTTC | CASRPGTDSYNEQFF
17 | . | TRBJ2-6 | many | TRBV6-5 | TGTGCCAGCAGTTACTCGCCGGGCCCAGCTGGGGCCAACGTCCTGACTTTC | CASSYSPGPAGANVLTF
14 | TRBD1 | TRBJ2-7 | few | TRBV25-1 | TGTGCCAGCAGTAGACGCCGGGACAGCTACGAGCAGTACTTC | CASSRRRDSYEQYF
13 | . | TRBJ1-1 | . | TRBV30 | TGTGCCTGGGCCCGCCAGGAGAACACTGAAGCTTTCTTT | CAWARQENTEAFF
15 | . | TRBJ2-3 | few | TRBV11-2 | TGTGCCAGCAGCTTAGTTGGGCGGGGCACAGATACGCAGTATTTT | CASSLVGRGTDTQYF
16 | TRBD1 | TRBJ2-4 | . | TRBV9 | TGTGCCAGCAGCGTAATAAGAGACAGGGTAACGGACATTCAGTACTTC | CASSVIRDRVTDIQYF
20 | TRBD2 | TRBJ2-1 | . | TRBV6-2/TRBV6-3 | TGTGCCAGCAGTGGCCCCTCCGGACTAGCGGGAACGAGCTCCTACAATGAGCAGTTCTTC | CASSGPSGLAGTSSYNEQFF
13 | . | TRBJ2-3 | many | TRBV10-3 | TGTGCCATCAGTGTGGAGGCTCCAGATACGCAGTATTTT | CAISVEAPDTQYF
16 | TRBD1 | TRBJ1-1 | . | TRBV12-3/TRBV12-4 | TGTGCCAGCAGTTTTGGGACAGGGGTTTTAGACACTGAAGCTTTCTTT | CASSFGTGVLDTEAFF
19 | TRBD2 | TRBJ2-3 | . | TRBV20-1 | TGCAGTGCTAGCAAACTAGCGGGAGGGCCTTTGGGGGCAGGAGATACGCAGTATTTT | CSASKLAGGPLGAGDTQYF
15 | TRBD1 | TRBJ1-5 | many | TRBV2 | TGTGCCAGCAGAGGACAGGGGGCGTTAATTCAGCCCCAGCATTTT | CASRGQGALIQPQHF
16 | . | TRBJ1-1 | . | TRBV28 | TGTGCCAGCAGTTTAAGGGGTGGGGGGCCGAACACTGAAGCTTTCTTT | CASSLRGGGPNTEAFF
14 | TRBD2 | TRBJ2-3 | . | TRBV29-1 | TGCAGCGTTGAGGGGACTAGAGGCTTAGATACGCAGTATTTT | CSVEGTRGLDTQYF
12 | . | TRBJ2-2 | few | TRBV30 | TGTGCCTGGAGTGTAGAGTCCGGGGAGCTGTTTTTT | CAWSVESGELFF
16 | TRBD2 | TRBJ2-1 | many | TRBV7-2 | TGTGCCAGCAGCCCAAGTATGGGACTAGCTTCCCACGAGCAGTTCTTC | CASSPSMGLASHEQFF
20 | . | TRBJ2-2 | . | TRBV7-6 | TGTGCCAGCAGCTTAGCGCTTAGAGGAAGCGCCTCATCAAACACCGGGGAGCTGTTTTTT | CASSLALRGSASSNTGELFF
14 | . | TRBJ1-5 | . | TRBV10-3 | TGTGCCATCAGTGAAATCGAAGGGGATCAGCCCCAGCATTTT | CAISEIEGDQPQHF
16 | . | TRBJ2-6 | . | TRBV3-1 | TGTGCCAGCAGCCAAGGACTAGTCTCTGGGGCCAACGTCCTGACTTTC | CASSQGLVSGANVLTF
17 | TRBD2 | TRBJ2-3 | few | TRBV4-3 | TGCGCCAGCAGCCGCAAGCTAGCGGGCCCCCTGGCAGATACGCAGTATTTT | CASSRKLAGPLADTQYF
14 | . | TRBJ1-5 | few | TRBV6-5 | TGTGCCAGCAGTTACGGGGGGGCGAATCAGCCCCAGCATTTT | CASSYGGANQPQHF
15 | . | TRBJ2-5 | few | TRBV19 | TGTGCCAGTAGTATAGGGGCAGACGCTCGAGAGACCCAGTACTTC | CASSIGADARETQYF
18 | . | TRBJ2-3 | . | TRBV6-1 | TGTGCCAGCAGGCTGAAGCTGTCCACAGACTCTAGCACAGATACGCAGTATTTT | CASRLKLSTDSSTDTQYF
13 | . | TRBJ1-4 | few | TRBV15 | TGTGCCACCAGCAGACCGGGGGGGGAAAAACTGTTTTTT | CATSRPGGEKLFF
15 | . | TRBJ2-1 | many | TRBV3-1 | TGTGCCAGCAGCCAAGGCCACCTATCCTACAATGAGCAGTTCTTC | CASSQGHLSYNEQFF
16 | TRBD2 | TRBJ2-6 | . | TRBV19 | TGTGCCAGTAGCACCCTAGCGGGGTCCGGGGCCAACGTCCTGACTTTC | CASSTLAGSGANVLTF
13 | TRBD1 | TRBJ2-5 | few | TRBV7-2 | TGTGCCAGCACCGCGACAGGGCTAGAGACCCAGTACTTC | CASTATGLETQYF
16 | . | TRBJ1-1 | . | TRBV6-2/TRBV6-3 | TGTGCCAGCAGTTCTCCTTCGACAGGCCCATGGGGAGAAGCTTTCTTT | CASSSPSTGPWGEAFF
16 | . | TRBJ1-1 | few | TRBV7-2 | TGTGCCAGCAGCTTAGCCGGGGGAACGGGGACCACTGAAGCTTTCTTT | CASSLAGGTGTTEAFF
17 | TRBD1 | TRBJ1-5 | few | TRBV19 | TGTGCCAGTCAAGGACAGGGGCGTCCCAGGGGCAATCAGCCCCAGCATTTT | CASQGQGRPRGNQPQHF
19 | . | TRBJ1-2 | . | TRBV7-2 | TGTGCCAGCAGCTTAGATGGGGGGCCCCTGAGGATCGGAAACTATGGCTACACCTTC | CASSLDGGPLRIGNYGYTF
15 | . | TRBJ1-1 | many | TRBV11-1 | TGTGCCAGCAGCTCCTCTGGGGCGCCGAACACTGAAGCTTTCTTT | CASSSSGAPNTEAFF
14 | TRBD2 | TRBJ2-5 | many | TRBV9 | TGTGCCAGCAGCGTAGCTATGGGAGGGGAGACCCAGTACTTC | CASSVAMGGETQYF
15 | . | TRBJ2-2 | . | TRBV19 | TGTGCCAGTAGTATAGGGGGGACGAACACCGGGGAGCTGTTTTTT | CASSIGGTNTGELFF